This TCR beta chain comes out of a study of patients and donors after allogeneic stem cell transplantation. TCRdb itself ran the RT-PCR reads through MiXCR, one entry per CDR3 protein. Here the sample spans about a million distinct CDR3 sequences, about 20% being singletons. J was trimmed by 4 bases and V by 1 base; bases with no gene match: 13. The CDR3 consists of 19 residues. Germline V CDR1 and CDR2: SGHVS, FNYEAQ. Sequencing was done on a sample of blood, either unsorted or a sorted T cell fraction (not recorded which). This chain links TRBV7-6 with TRBJ2-3; TRBD1 matches 11 bases. The receptor was isolated from a human donor who was either an allogeneic HSCT recipient or a stem cell or donor lymphocyte infusion donor (not recorded which). It is not recorded whose cells these are; they may come from a transplant donor. The CDR3 loop is CASSLGLRTDRGHPDTQYF. CDR3 sequence (DNA): TGTGCCAGCAGCTTAGGCCTCCGTACGGACAGGGGGCATCCAGATACGCAGTATTTT.